The next 25 T cell receptor beta chains were all read from a single sample in a study of T-cell reconstitution after alpha-beta-depleted transplantation in children. A TCRbeta library incorporating unique molecular identifiers was prepared. TCRdb redid the calling of the PCR reads with MiXCR, one entry per CDR3 protein. The repertoire has 150,000 to 200,000 distinct CDR3 sequences, around 5.9% of them found once; the top ten carry about 4.4%. This specimen was PBMCs, taken before TCRalphabeta/CD19-depleted stem cell transplant. The receptor set was obtained from a girl under three years old with combined immunodeficiency, due to receive a stem cell transplant.

This clonotype was counted at least ten times. The rearrangement links TRBV20-1 to TRBJ2-3, with a tentative D call TRBD1 (6 bases). Per germline, CDR1 DFQATT and CDR2 SNEGSKA (reference sequence). The CDR3 loop spans 14 amino acids. V lost 5 bases to trimming and J lost 2 bases, with 14 bases between them. The CDR3, as DNA: TGCAGTGCTCCGGACAGTGCTAACACAGATACGCAGTATTTT. This encodes CSAPDSANTDTQYF.

Turning to this clonotype: A read error may explain this, as a much larger clone is one base away. Because it lacks the conserved phenylalanine or tryptophan at the end, this CDR3 is likely a read error. The chain carries TRBV14 and TRBJ1-1, with 8 nucleotides matching TRBD1. The CDR3 covers 13 residues. The V gene end was trimmed by 4 bases and the J gene end by 6 bases; junction bases not matched to a gene: 4. Per germline, CDR1 SGHDN and CDR2 FVKESK. The chain's CDR3 is CASSRGQDAEAFY. For the CDR3, the DNA is TGTGCCAGCAGCCGGGGACAGGACGCTGAAGCTTTCTAT.

This clonotype has a count of ten or more. The chain uses TRBV29-1 and TRBJ2-7, with a weak D call TRBD1 (6 bases). The CDR3 loop spans 13 amino acids. Germline V gene lookup returns CDR1 SQVTM and CDR2 ANQGSEA. V was pared by 5 bases and J by 2 bases, with 13 bases between. The CDR3 coding sequence is TGCAGCGTTACGGACAGATCAACCTACGAGCAGTACTTC. Amino acids: CSVTDRSTYEQYF.

This clonotype was counted ten times or more. The chain joins TRBV2 to TRBJ2-1; no clear D gene. V was cut by 7 bases and J by 5 bases, with 12 bases left in between. The germline V gene encodes CDR1 SNHLY and CDR2 FYNNEI. The CDR3 is 13 residues long. The CDR3 DNA sequence: TGTGCCAGCAACACCGGTGGGGACAATGAGCAGTTCTTC. This gives the protein CASNTGGDNEQFF.

The sample holds one count of this clonotype. The chain recombines TRBV20-1 with TRBJ2-1; D perhaps matches TRBD2 (5 bases). The germline V gene encodes CDR1 DFQATT and CDR2 SNEGSKA (reference sequence). The CDR3 covers 16 residues. V lost 6 bases to trimming and J lost 5 bases, with 23 bases between them. The CDR3 here is CSAPLTRSVYNNEQFF. In nucleotides, the CDR3 is TGCAGTGCACCCCTGACCCGTAGCGTCTACAACAATGAGCAGTTCTTC.

This clonotype was counted ten times or more. The chain uses TRBV20-1 and TRBJ2-7; TRBD2 is a possible D gene (6 bases). Trimming left V 3 bases short and J 7 bases short, with 10 bases between. Germline V lookup: CDR1 DFQATT, CDR2 SNEGSKA (reference sequence). The CDR3 spans 11 residues. The CDR3 reads CSASGRWEQYF. The CDR3 DNA sequence: TGCAGTGCTAGCGGGAGATGGGAGCAGTACTTC.

This clonotype occurred many times. J is TRBJ2-1 and V is TRBV12-3 or TRBV12-4; 10 bases fit TRBD1. The CDR3 has 16 residues. J gave up 5 bases and V 2 bases, and 6 bases lay outside the gene matches. The CDR3 nucleotides are TGTGCCAGCAGTTTAAGACTGGGACAGGGGAACAATGAGCAGTTCTTC. It codes for CASSLRLGQGNNEQFF.

This clonotype was recorded at least ten times. The chain joins TRBV7-6 to TRBJ2-7; 8 bases are shared with TRBD1. Trimming took 3 bases from V and 1 from J; bases not matched to a gene: 2. CDR3 size: 14 residues. The V gene's germline CDR1 is SGHVS and CDR2 FNYEAQ. In nucleotides, the CDR3 is TGTGCCAGCAGCTTGTACAGGGGGTCCTACGAGCAGTACTTC. Translating it yields CASSLYRGSYEQYF.

In its sample, this clonotype was seen many times. The CDR3, as DNA: TGCGCCAGCAGCTCATCCTCCCCAGTCGGTGAGCAGTTCTTC. Translated: CASSSSSPVGEQFF. The gene calls are TRBV5-1 and TRBJ2-1; D unresolved. With 3 bases removed from V and 9 bases from J, the gap between germline ends came to 16 bases. The germline V gene has CDR1 SGHRS and CDR2 YFSETQ. There are 14 residues in the CDR3.

This clonotype was seen ten or more times. The chain is built from TRBV7-6 and TRBJ2-3; D remains unclear. Germline assignment: CDR1 SGHVS and CDR2 FNYEAQ. This CDR3 comprises 15 residues. Trimming took 4 bases from V and 7 from J, leaving 18 bases between them. DNA for the CDR3: TGTGCCAGCAGCTCTTATAGTGCGGCGAACCATACGCAGTATTTT. It encodes CASSSYSAANHTQYF.

At least ten counts were recorded for this clonotype. The genes are TRBV13 and TRBJ2-2; 7 nucleotides match TRBD2. V was pared by 1 base and J by 3 bases, with 5 bases of the junction left unmatched. CDR1 and CDR2 (germline): PRHDT, FYEKMQ (reference sequence). CDR3 length equals 16 residues. CDR3 DNA sequence: TGTGCCAGCAGCTTAGCTGGCGGGGGTTACACCGGGGAGCTGTTTTTT. This encodes CASSLAGGGYTGELFF.

This clonotype was recorded many times. This chain links TRBV20-1 with TRBJ1-5; maybe TRBD1 (5 bases). Trimming took off 3 bases at V and 7 bases at J, with 13 bases between the two ends. Germline assignment: CDR1 DFQATT and CDR2 SNEGSKA (reference sequence). CDR3 length: 13 amino acids. The CDR3 is CSASPGRKQPQHF. The CDR3 nucleotides are TGCAGTGCTAGTCCAGGGCGGAAGCAGCCCCAGCATTTT.

V usage is TRBV7-8 and J usage is TRBJ2-5, with a possible D match to TRBD1 (5 bases). The germline CDR1 and CDR2 sequences are SGHVS and FQNEAQ. Trimming shortened V by 2 bases and J by 5 bases, and 12 bases separated the two germline ends. The CDR3 is made up of 14 amino acids. As DNA, the CDR3 is TGTGCCAGCAGCTTATTCAGGGATGAGGAGACCCAGTACTTC. Translated, it gives CASSLFRDEETQYF.

This clonotype appeared many times. This chain joins TRBV24-1 and TRBJ2-3, with D maybe TRBD1 (6 bases). The CDR3 has 17 residues. Between the trimmed V and J ends, which lost 1 base and 3 bases, there was a span of 16 bases. The germline V gene encodes CDR1 KGHDR and CDR2 SFDVKD. DNA of the CDR3: TGTGCCACCAGTGATTTTCCCGACAGGCCTGAGACAGATACGCAGTATTTT. Its translation is CATSDFPDRPETDTQYF.

This clonotype was counted many times. The rearrangement joins TRBV28 to TRBJ2-7; 7 nucleotides agree with TRBD1. The germline CDR1 and CDR2 sequences are MDHEN and SYDVKM. The CDR3 is 15 amino acids. The V gene end was trimmed by 6 bases and the J gene end by 2 bases; junction bases not matched to a gene: 10. The CDR3 DNA follows: TGTGCCAGCAGCCGTCAGGGGGACCCCCCCTACGAGCAGTACTTC. This sequence encodes CASSRQGDPPYEQYF.

This clonotype appeared a few times. This rearrangement joins TRBV29-1 to TRBJ2-7, with unresolved D. This CDR3 is 12 amino acids long. The V gene lost 6 bases and the J gene lost 2 bases, with 11 bases spanning the gap. Germline lookup yields CDR1 SQVTM and CDR2 ANQGSEA. This chain's CDR3 is CSVPNGPYEQYF. Written as DNA, the CDR3 is TGCAGCGTCCCCAACGGACCCTACGAGCAGTACTTC.

This clonotype showed up many times. V and J are TRBV4-2 and TRBJ2-7; 9 nucleotides match TRBD2. The CDR3 totals 15 residues. The J segment lost 5 bases and the V segment lost 3 bases, leaving 8 bases of the junction unmatched. Germline V CDR1 and CDR2: LGHNA, YNFKEQ. The CDR3 region has the DNA TGTGCCAGCAGCCAGACACCGGGACTAGCAGACGAGCAGTACTTC. Translation gives CASSQTPGLADEQYF.

This clonotype was recorded many times. J is TRBJ1-5 and V is TRBV4-3, with D possibly matching TRBD1 (5 bases). Trimming removed 1 base from V and 5 bases from J, with 9 bases in between. Germline CDR1 LGHNA, CDR2 YSLEER. The CDR3 spans 14 residues. The CDR3: CASSQGGRHQPQHF. The CDR3 coding sequence is TGCGCCAGCAGCCAAGGGGGGAGGCATCAGCCCCAGCATTTT.

This clonotype was seen a handful of times. The chain combines TRBV7-3 with TRBJ2-1; TRBD2 matches 15 bases. Germline V gives CDR1 SGHTA, CDR2 FQGTGA. V was pared by 0 bases and J by 0 bases, with 0 bases of the junction left unmatched. The CDR3 has 18 amino acids. CDR3 residues: CASSLTGLAGGSYNEQFF. The CDR3 region has the DNA TGTGCCAGCAGCTTAACGGGACTAGCGGGGGGCTCCTACAATGAGCAGTTCTTC.

This clonotype came up a few times. This chain links TRBV11-3 with TRBJ2-3; 7 positions match TRBD2. The junction had 8 bases not matched to a gene; V was cut back by 5 bases and J by 3 bases. The length of the CDR3 is 15 residues. In germline, CDR1 is SGHNT, CDR2 YENEEA. The CDR3 sequence is CASSHRGSGTDTQYF. In DNA form, the CDR3 reads TGTGCCAGCAGCCACCGGGGTAGCGGGACAGATACGCAGTATTTT. The whole variable domain, remainder taken from reference TRBV11-3 and TRBJ2-3, is EAGVVQSPRYKIIEKKQPVAFWCNPISGHNTLYWYLQNLGQGPELLIRYENEEAVDDSQLPKDRFSAERLKGVDSTLKIQPAELGDSAVYLCASSHRGSGTDTQYFGPGTRLTVL.

This clonotype was observed at least ten times. This chain uses TRBV15 with TRBJ2-4; maybe TRBD1 (5 bases). Trimming took 0 bases from V and 5 from J, leaving 11 bases between them. CDR3 length: 15 amino acids. Germline V gene lookup returns CDR1 LNHNV and CDR2 YYDKDF (reference sequence). The CDR3 DNA sequence: TGTGCCACCAGCAGAGATCAAGGACACCAAAACATTCAGTACTTC. Its translation is CATSRDQGHQNIQYF. Looking up the rest from reference TRBV15 and TRBJ2-4 gives the full variable domain: DAMVIQNPRYQVTQFGKPVTLSCSQTLNHNVMYWYQQKSSQAPKLLFHYYDKDFNNEADTPDNFQSRRPNTSFCFLDIRSPGLGDTAMYLCATSRDQGHQNIQYFGAGTRLSVL.

There are many counts of this clonotype. The chain is built from TRBV12-3 or TRBV12-4 and TRBJ2-3; possibly TRBD1 or TRBD2 for D (5 bases each). V was cut by 3 bases and J by 2 bases, with 15 bases left in between. The CDR3 loop spans 16 amino acids. In DNA, the CDR3 is TGTGCCAGCAGTTTCTTTCCCGGGACCACCACAGATACGCAGTATTTT. This sequence encodes CASSFFPGTTTDTQYF.

This clonotype was found many times. J is TRBJ2-7 and V is TRBV20-1, with 9 bases matching TRBD1. CDR1 and CDR2 from the germline V gene are DFQATT and SNEGSKA (reference sequence). The trim removed 5 bases at V and 3 bases at J, leaving 11 bases unmatched. The CDR3 has 15 amino acids. CDR3 sequence (DNA): TGCAGTGCTTACGACCCACAGGGGGCTATCTACGAGCAGTACTTC. Amino acid sequence: CSAYDPQGAIYEQYF.

The chain uses TRBV11-2 and TRBJ2-5; D is unresolved. The CDR3 covers 14 residues. CDR1 is SGHAT and CDR2 is FQNNGV in the germline V gene. V was clipped by 5 bases and J by 0 bases, with 10 bases between them. The CDR3 loop reads CASSLTWYQETQYF. The CDR3 DNA sequence: TGTGCCAGCAGCCTCACGTGGTACCAAGAGACCCAGTACTTC.

This clonotype has a count of ten or more. The chain links TRBV12-3 or TRBV12-4 to TRBJ2-1; D is unclear. V lost 6 bases, J lost 9 bases, and 21 bases lay in between. The CDR3 is 15 amino acids. Here the CDR3 DNA reads TGTGCCAGCAGCACCTTTGGATCTGGGTTAGGTGAGCAGTTCTTC. This sequence encodes CASSTFGSGLGEQFF.